The 12 T cell receptor beta chains reported below all come from one sample, sequenced in a study of naive and memory T cell subsets. Two oligonucleotides, mixed equimolar, formed the beta constant-region primer covering TRBC1 and TRBC2. Ligated cDNA was amplified by four rounds of PCR with nested alpha and beta constant-region primers and SP2. TCRdb reprocessed the UMI-ligation and nested PCR reads via MiXCR and lists one record per CDR3 protein. Of about 150,000 distinct CDR3 sequences listed, approximately 22% are singletons. Overall study results and limits: Possibly reflecting memory cells re-expressing CD45RA, a few larger clonotypes occurred in naive repertoires, especially CD8.

For these receptors, no antigen is known. Material for sequencing was naive CD4+ T cells from blood. The receptors here all came from a human donor in good health.

This clonotype has only a few counts. The chain carries TRBV12-3 or TRBV12-4 and TRBJ1-2, with D possibly matching TRBD1 (5 bases). The CDR3 sequence is 14 residues long. The germline V and J ends were trimmed by 2 bases and 7 bases, with 14 bases remaining between them. CDR3 nucleotides: TGTGCCAGCAGTTTAAACCGAGCAACAGGTGGCTACACCTTC. This translates into CASSLNRATGGYTF.

Only a few counts were recorded for this clonotype. The chain links TRBV4-2 to TRBJ1-5; the D gene is possibly TRBD1 (5 bases). The CDR3 covers 16 residues. Trimming took 4 bases from V and 3 from J, leaving 16 bases between them. Looked up from germline, CDR1 is LGHNA and CDR2 is YNFKEQ. The CDR3 coding sequence is TGTGCCAGCAGCCTATCAAATGGGGGATCCAATCAGCCCCAGCATTTT. Its translation: CASSLSNGGSNQPQHF.

The chain couples TRBV18 to TRBJ1-1; D gene uncertain. The germline CDR1 and CDR2 sequences are KGHSH and LQKENI. This CDR3 contains 15 residues. V lost 2 bases and J lost 1, with 11 bases in between. The chain's CDR3 is CASSPVGEPNTEAFF. The CDR3 DNA sequence: TGTGCCAGCTCACCAGTGGGAGAACCGAACACTGAAGCTTTCTTT. Complete variable domain (other parts from reference TRBV18 and TRBJ1-1): NAGVMQNPRHLVRRRGQEARLRCSPMKGHSHVYWYRQLPEEGLKFMVYLQKENIIDESGMPKERFSAEFPKEGPSILRIQQVVRGDSAAYFCASSPVGEPNTEAFFGQGTRLTVV.

The table lists this clonotype with a few counts. V is TRBV29-1 and J is TRBJ1-2; D is uncertain. Germline V gene data show CDR1 as SQVTM and CDR2 as ANQGSEA. The ends were cut back, 4 bases at V and 5 bases at J, with 8 bases in the middle. This CDR3 is built from 11 residues. The CDR3 nucleotides read TGCAGCGTTGTGTCCGAATATGGCTACACCTTC. It specifies CSVVSEYGYTF.

The chain combines TRBV5-1 with TRBJ2-7; tentative D call: TRBD2 (6 bases). CDR1 and CDR2 (germline): SGHRS, YFSETQ. The CDR3 consists of 17 residues. The ends were cut back, 2 bases at V and 6 bases at J, with 24 bases in the middle. The CDR3 DNA reads TGCGCCAGCAGCTTTGGCCGGTCGGGACCCCCAGCGGGCGAGCAGTACTTC. This sequence encodes CASSFGRSGPPAGEQYF.

In this sample, this clonotype turned up many times. The V call is TRBV14, the J call TRBJ1-6, with D hard to call. V gave up 4 bases and J gave up 5 bases, with 15 bases separating them. CDR3 length equals 16 residues. From germline, CDR1 is SGHDN and CDR2 FVKESK. The CDR3 region has the DNA TGTGCCAGCAGCCGCTACCCGGGCAGCAATAATTCACCCCTCCACTTT. This encodes CASSRYPGSNNSPLHF.

This clonotype was seen only a few times. This chain connects TRBV20-1 to TRBJ2-3; 10 nucleotides align to TRBD2. CDR1 and CDR2 from the germline V gene are DFQATT and SNEGSKA (reference sequence). With 5 bases clipped from V and 5 bases from J, the junction kept 13 bases outside the gene matches. CDR3 length: 16 amino acids. The CDR3 coding sequence is TGCAGTGCTTCACCTACGCTAGCGGGAGAGGTAGATACGCAGTATTTT. Translated: CSASPTLAGEVDTQYF.

The chain employs TRBV20-1 and TRBJ2-7, with 11 bases identical to TRBD2. CDR1 and CDR2 from the germline V gene are DFQATT and SNEGSKA (reference sequence). V was clipped by 6 bases and J by 3 bases; unmatched bases: 7. This CDR3 is built from 14 residues. CDR3 bases: TGCAGTGCCCGGAGACTAGCGGGACACTACGAGCAGTACTTC. Translated: CSARRLAGHYEQYF.

This clonotype has more than one count but fewer than ten. V gene TRBV9 combines with J gene TRBJ2-2; 8 nucleotides align to TRBD2. This CDR3 has 16 amino acids. CDR1 SGDLS and CDR2 YYNGEE come from the germline V gene. Trimming at V came to 3 bases and at J to 5 bases, leaving 9 bases not matched to a gene. The CDR3 is CASSAGSGMLTGELFF. CDR3 DNA: TGTGCCAGCAGCGCCGGTAGCGGGATGCTTACCGGGGAGCTGTTTTTT. The entire variable domain, with the rest obtained from reference TRBV9 and TRBJ2-2, is as follows: DSGVTQTPKHLITATGQRVTLRCSPRSGDLSVYWYQQSLDQGLQFLIQYYNGEERAKGNILERFSAQQFPDLHSELNLSSLELGDSALYFCASSAGSGMLTGELFFGEGSRLTVL.

This chain joins TRBV14 and TRBJ1-1; D call uncertain. The V gene lost 4 bases and the J gene lost 4 bases, with 10 bases spanning the gap. The CDR3 is 13 amino acids. CDR1 is SGHDN and CDR2 is FVKESK in the germline V gene. Written as DNA, the CDR3 is TGTGCCAGCAGCCCTTCCTGGTTCACTGAAGCTTTCTTT. It is translated as CASSPSWFTEAFF.

In its sample, this clonotype was seen a few times. The chain combines TRBV11-2 with TRBJ2-1, with 13 bases aligning to TRBD2. CDR1 and CDR2 from the germline V gene are SGHAT and FQNNGV. Unmatched junction bases numbered 8, after V lost 5 bases and J lost 7 bases. This CDR3 comprises 16 residues. The CDR3 nucleotides are TGTGCCAGCAGCCAGGGACTAGCGGGAATAGGTAATGAGCAGTTCTTC. Amino acids: CASSQGLAGIGNEQFF.

The J gene is TRBJ1-1, the V gene TRBV20-1; 7 bases align to TRBD1. The CDR3 is made up of 14 amino acids. Germline lookup yields CDR1 DFQATT and CDR2 SNEGSKA (reference sequence). The junction had 9 bases not matched to a gene; V was cut back by 5 bases and J by 3 bases. CDR3 DNA sequence: TGCAGTGCTGACGGGACAGATGGCCACACTGAAGCTTTCTTT. The encoded protein is CSADGTDGHTEAFF.